These 22 T cell receptor beta chains share one sample of origin, sequenced in a study of shared clonotypes between healthy human individuals. Produced via immunoSEQ multiplex PCR; TCRdb's table is partial and in-frame only. The sample records around 1.1 million clones, approximately 78% being singletons. Sequenced material: memory CD4+ T cells from PBMCs. This sample's subset: CD45RA-negative fraction. The receptor source for this set is a man between 18 and 35 years old in good health. Some clones in this sample may be carry-over from other donors' samples.

The chain links TRBV28 to TRBJ2-7, with D perhaps assigned TRBD1 or TRBD2 (6 bases each). Germline V gene sequence: CDR1 MDHEN, CDR2 SYDVKM. CDR3 length equals 12 residues. V lost 7 bases and J lost 4, with 11 bases in between. DNA of the CDR3: TGTGCCAGCAAGGGGGGTGTGTACGAGCAGTACTTC. It encodes CASKGGVYEQYF.

The V call is TRBV5-1, the J call TRBJ2-7; D ambiguous. V was cut by 4 bases and J by 6 bases, with 11 bases left in between. Germline V lookup: CDR1 SGHRS, CDR2 YFSETQ. The CDR3 extends over 12 amino acids. This CDR3 reads CASSPPSGEQYF. The DNA of the CDR3 is TGCGCCAGCAGCCCCCCCTCTGGCGAGCAGTACTTC.

The CDR3 coding sequence is TGTGCCAGCAGCCGTCGGGGGACAGGGCAATATGGCTACACCTTC. It codes for CASSRRGTGQYGYTF. The chain joins TRBV6-6 to TRBJ1-2; 9 bases agree with TRBD1. Trimming at V came to 6 bases and at J to 5 bases, leaving 10 bases not matched to a gene. CDR3 length equals 15 residues. The germline V gene has CDR1 MNHNY and CDR2 SVGAGI (reference sequence).

This clone was recorded once. The chain employs TRBV6-5 and TRBJ1-5; a possible D gene is TRBD1 (6 bases). The CDR3 contains 15 residues. CDR1 MNHEY and CDR2 SVGAGI come from the germline V gene. The V gene lost 6 bases and the J gene lost 0 bases, with 12 bases spanning the gap. The CDR3 here is CASRLGRGSNQPQHF. In nucleotides, the CDR3 is TGTGCCAGCAGACTGGGCAGGGGTAGCAATCAGCCCCAGCATTTT.

The V and J genes are TRBV7-9 and TRBJ1-1, with 8 bases fitting TRBD1. The CDR3 totals 13 residues. J was trimmed by 6 bases and V by 5 bases; bases with no gene match: 5. Germline CDR1 and CDR2: SEHNR and FQNEAQ (reference sequence). In DNA, the CDR3 is TGTGCCAGCAGCCAACAGGGGGGCGCTGAAGCTTTCTTT. Amino acid sequence: CASSQQGGAEAFF.

This clone has just a few counts. The CDR3 DNA is TGTGCCTGGAGTCCCTCGACTGAGCAGTTCTTC. Amino acids: CAWSPSTEQFF. The rearrangement links TRBV30 to TRBJ2-1; no clear D gene. Germline assignment: CDR1 GTSNPN and CDR2 SVGIG (reference sequence). Trimming removed 2 bases at V and 9 bases at J, with 8 bases between. CDR3 length equals 11 residues.

DNA for the CDR3: TGTGCCAGCTCAGGGACTCATTACAATGAGCAGTTCTTC. It yields the protein CASSGTHYNEQFF. The V call is TRBV18, the J call TRBJ2-1; the D gene is possibly TRBD2 (6 bases). V gave up 5 bases and J gave up 4 bases, with 9 bases separating them. The germline V gene encodes CDR1 KGHSH and CDR2 LQKENI. CDR3 length equals 13 residues.

J is TRBJ2-5 and V is TRBV4-1; TRBD2 agrees at 7 bases. Germline assignment: CDR1 MGHRA and CDR2 YSYEKL. Trimming removed 4 bases from V and 2 bases from J; junction bases left unmatched: 19. CDR3 length: 19 amino acids. The CDR3 spells CASSPTWGGIIYLQETQYF. DNA for the CDR3: TGCGCCAGCAGCCCCACCTGGGGGGGAATTATTTACCTTCAAGAGACCCAGTACTTC.

This sequence joins TRBV11-2 and TRBJ2-7; D gene ambiguous. The CDR3 runs 13 residues. Germline V lookup: CDR1 SGHAT, CDR2 FQNNGV. The germline V and J ends were trimmed by 4 bases and 2 bases, with 9 bases remaining between them. The CDR3 DNA reads TGTGCCAGCAGCTCGGCAGGACCCTACGAGCAGTACTTC. Its protein product is CASSSAGPYEQYF. Based on the CDR3 plus reference TRBV11-2 and TRBJ2-7, the full variable domain is EAGVAQSPRYKIIEKRQSVAFWCNPISGHATLYWYQQILGQGPKLLIQFQNNGVVDDSQLPKDRFSAERLKGVDSTLKIQPAKLEDSAVYLCASSSAGPYEQYFGPGTRLTVT.

Points on this clone: Other DNA sequences in this specimen translate into the identical CDR3. The chain is built from TRBV20-1 and TRBJ2-5; possibly TRBD1 for D (5 bases). Germline CDR1 DFQATT, CDR2 SNEGSKA (reference sequence). Trimming pared 5 bases from V and 5 bases from J, leaving 9 bases between. This CDR3 has 11 residues. Written as DNA, the CDR3 is TGCAGTGCTCCTAGGGGTGAGACCCAGTACTTC. Amino acids: CSAPRGETQYF.

This sequence joins TRBV6-5 and TRBJ2-1, with 9 nucleotides matching TRBD1. V shed 2 bases and J 0 bases; nucleotides not matched to a gene: 2. Germline CDR1 is MNHEY and CDR2 is SVGAGI. This CDR3 contains 16 residues. CDR3 coding DNA: TGTGCCAGCAGTTACCGGGACAGGGTCTCCTACAATGAGCAGTTCTTC. This encodes CASSYRDRVSYNEQFF.

This clone was seen a handful of times. This specimen includes other DNA sequences encoding the same CDR3. This chain connects TRBV7-9 to TRBJ1-1; D is unresolved. The V end lost 0 bases, the J end lost 2 bases, and 4 bases lay between the germline ends. The CDR3 loop spans 13 amino acids. Germline V gives CDR1 SEHNR, CDR2 FQNEAQ (reference sequence). The CDR3 DNA reads TGTGCCAGCAGCTTAGCGGGTAACACTGAAGCTTTCTTT. It codes for CASSLAGNTEAFF.

The rearrangement uses TRBV25-1 and TRBJ2-1; 9 bases line up with TRBD1. This CDR3 contains 13 residues. The V and J ends lost 6 bases and 8 bases, in that order; junction bases with no gene match: 5. CDR1 MGHDK and CDR2 SYGVNS come from the germline V gene. CDR3 protein: CASRGQGVDEQFF. The CDR3 bases are TGTGCCAGCAGGGGACAGGGTGTTGATGAGCAGTTCTTC.

The rearrangement uses TRBV6-6 and TRBJ1-3; D call uncertain. The V gene's germline CDR1 is MNHNY and CDR2 SVGAGI (reference sequence). V lost 0 bases to trimming and J lost 6 bases, with 3 bases between them. The CDR3 sequence is 12 residues long. In DNA, the CDR3 is TGTGCCAGCAGTTACTCGAAAAACACCATATATTTT. The encoded protein is CASSYSKNTIYF.

The V call is TRBV29-1, the J call TRBJ2-7; 11 bases line up with TRBD2. Germline CDR1 reads SQVTM; CDR2 reads ANQGSEA. With V trimmed by 3 bases and J by 12 bases, 7 bases remained unmatched. The CDR3 has 12 amino acids. The DNA for the CDR3 is TGCAGCGTTGATGTAGCGGGAGGGCCTGGGTACTTC. It is translated as CSVDVAGGPGYF.

V and J are TRBV9 and TRBJ2-1, with 7 bases matching TRBD1. The ends lost 0 bases at V and 7 bases at J; junction bases unmatched: 19. Germline V gives CDR1 SGDLS, CDR2 YYNGEE. The CDR3 length is 19 residues. CDR3 DNA: TGTGCCAGCAGCGTAGCCACCCGGACAGGTAGGATGGGATATAATGAGCAGTTCTTC. Protein: CASSVATRTGRMGYNEQFF.

The rearrangement joins TRBV6-6 to TRBJ2-7; either TRBD1 or TRBD2 may fit D (5 bases each). The CDR3 is 12 residues long. Germline V gene data show CDR1 as MNHNY and CDR2 as SVGAGI (reference sequence). Trimming shortened V by 8 bases and J by 7 bases, and 15 bases separated the two germline ends. In nucleotides, the CDR3 is TGTGCCAGCGCCCCGAGTGGGGGAGAGCAGTACTTC. Protein: CASAPSGGEQYF.

V is TRBV7-3 and J is TRBJ1-2; D not resolved. CDR1 is SGHTA and CDR2 is FQGTGA in the germline V gene. V was cut by 4 bases and J by 7 bases, with 13 bases left in between. The CDR3 has 13 residues. CDR3 nucleotide sequence: TGTGCCAGCAGCTCCCTTTTGGGCGTTGGCTACACCTTC. Protein sequence: CASSSLLGVGYTF.

The chain is built from TRBV5-4 and TRBJ1-2; 8 bases line up with TRBD1. The germline CDR1 and CDR2 sequences are SGHNT and YYREEE (reference sequence). V lost 6 bases to trimming and J lost 8 bases; unmatched junction nucleotides: 12. The length of the CDR3 is 14 residues. CDR3 loop: CASNIRDRPSGYTF. The CDR3, as DNA: TGTGCCAGCAACATCCGGGACAGGCCTTCGGGCTACACCTTC.

Worth noting for this clone: Distinct nucleotide sequences in the sample also encode this CDR3. V and J are TRBV19 and TRBJ1-5, with 7 bases aligning to TRBD1. CDR1 is LNHDA and CDR2 is SQIVND in the germline V gene (reference sequence). The trim removed 4 bases at V and 4 bases at J, leaving 1 base unmatched. The CDR3 totals 13 residues. In DNA, the CDR3 is TGTGCCAGTAGTAAGACAGGGAATCAGCCCCAGCATTTT. Its protein is CASSKTGNQPQHF.

This chain connects TRBV18 to TRBJ1-3; TRBD1 aligns across 9 bases. J lost 0 bases, V lost 6 bases, and 6 bases had no gene match. From germline, CDR1 is KGHSH and CDR2 LQKENI. The length of the CDR3 is 16 residues. The CDR3 loop is CASSPGQGLSGNTIYF. CDR3 sequence (DNA): TGTGCCAGCTCGCCGGGACAGGGTCTCTCTGGAAACACCATATATTTT.

This chain uses TRBV4-3 with TRBJ2-7, with D perhaps assigned TRBD1 or TRBD2 (5 bases each). V was trimmed by 0 bases and J by 0 bases, leaving 12 bases between them. CDR1 is LGHNA, CDR2 YSLEER, per germline. The CDR3 contains 16 residues. The CDR3 bases are TGCGCCAGCAGCCAAGATGCGAGGGGTTTCTCCTACGAGCAGTACTTC. Amino acids: CASSQDARGFSYEQYF.